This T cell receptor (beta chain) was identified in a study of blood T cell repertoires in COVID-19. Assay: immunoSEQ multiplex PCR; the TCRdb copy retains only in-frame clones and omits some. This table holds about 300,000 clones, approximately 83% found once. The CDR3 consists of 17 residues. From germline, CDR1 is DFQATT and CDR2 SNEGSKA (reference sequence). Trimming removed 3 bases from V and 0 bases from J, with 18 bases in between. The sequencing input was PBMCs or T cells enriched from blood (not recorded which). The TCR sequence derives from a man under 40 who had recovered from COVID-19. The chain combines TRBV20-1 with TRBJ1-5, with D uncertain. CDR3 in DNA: TGCAGTGCTAGTGAGCTTAGAGGAAGGTATAGCAATCAGCCCCAGCATTTT. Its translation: CSASELRGRYSNQPQHF.